This entry features one TCR beta chain sequence. Its antigen is undetermined. The sequenced template was cDNA made from the entire isolated RNA. Assay: immunoSEQ multiplex PCR; the TCRdb copy retains only in-frame clones and omits some. The sample shows under 950,000 clones, roughly 17% of them seen only once. This entry is derived from a study of beta chain features in type 1 diabetes. Study-level points and caveats: Type 1 diabetes patients showed fewer insertions and more deletions at VDJ junctions.

V was cut by 5 bases and J by 1 base, with 17 bases left in between. From germline, CDR1 is SGHAT and CDR2 FQNNGV. This CDR3 has 16 residues. This clonotype originated in a young woman in good health. This chain links TRBV11-2 with TRBJ1-2; no firm D call. The sample was naive CD4+ T cells from blood. For the CDR3, the DNA is TGTGCCAGCAGCCACCTCGGGCGGGAACTTAACTATGGCTACACCTTC. This codes for CASSHLGRELNYGYTF.